Described below is a single TCR beta chain sequence and its context. Its recognized antigen is unknown. No per-base quality is available; no much larger clone lies one base away. V was cut back by 9 bases and J by 4 bases, leaving a gap of 15 bases between them. The CDR3 numbers 14 residues from cysteine through phenylalanine. Just the 42-base CDR3 DNA is kept, in frame starting at base 1. Sequences LNHDA (CDR1) and SQIVND (CDR2) are obtained from the germline V gene (reference sequence). The entry originates in a study of cytotoxic CD8 clonotypes in ibrutinib-treated CLL (dated by TCRdb to the early 2020s). Turning to the overall study: In this cohort, approximately 15 patients were treatment-naive and ten to eleven were relapsed/refractory, while approximately 18 had unmutated IGHV. Cryopreserved peripheral blood mononuclear cells were obtained before treatment, at response, and at either sustained remission or disease progression. Patients were still on ibrutinib when every remission and progressive disease sample was collected. Partial responses were observed in about 24 patients and complete responses in 2; after a median follow-up of about 69 months, remission was maintained in approximately 14 patients and progression was observed in approximately 12. Response samples were taken after a median of around 13 months on treatment, ranging from roughly 6 to 36 months. On average, each sample yielded some 250,000 productive templates and tens of thousands of productive rearrangements. Of the approximately 86 participants in the trial, about 25 had longitudinal samples available. Study-level results and caveats: Public clonotypes were rare and either shrank or stayed stable during treatment, and the rise in clonality at ibrutinib response reflected expansion of private clonotypes. Baseline clonality was found to be higher than that of age-matched healthy donors and was strongly correlated with circulating CD8+ T-cell counts. Sustained-remission and progressing patients did not have matched sampling times, and lymph node repertoires were not examined. An increase in clonality was observed at ibrutinib response, with clonality remaining stable during sustained remission and falling back toward baseline at progression.

Each clonotype received, on average, around 10x coverage in deep resolution sequencing performed on a MiSeq, where the target depth lay between 1 in 1 million and 1 in 200,000 T cells. The immunoSEQ hsTCRB Kit was used to generate the TCR beta libraries. The authors' analysis ran thus. Data were analyzed with ImmunoSEQ Data Assistant and ImmunoSEQ Analyzer, with V, D and J genes assigned per IMGT definitions. Clonality was computed as one minus normalized Shannon entropy of productive rearrangement frequencies, ranging from 0 to 1. Public clonotype analysis was restricted to overrepresented clonotypes comprising at least 0.05% of each patient's repertoire. Repertoires from 10 to 15 age-matched healthy donors in immuneACCESS were used as clonality controls. TCRdb carries this immuneACCESS record with in-frame sequences only. Its versions omit some clonotypes, under half of them owing to an unresolved V gene in the studies checked, with the rest unexplained. V and J calls and clone size follow that table, whereas D and trimming were derived from the DNA. Recorded for this sample are about 72,000 clones; 68% of them occurred a single time. The leading ten clones occupy 5.7% of the sample.

In light of the paper, this sample's time point label describes: approximately eleven months on ibrutinib. For TCR beta library preparation, around 2 micrograms of genomic DNA were isolated from cryopreserved PBMCs. Longitudinal blood samples from CLL patients on ibrutinib monotherapy underwent high-throughput TCR beta sequencing. The patients took part in an open-label, single-center phase 2 trial of ibrutinib monotherapy. The sequencing used PBMCs, collected after 12 months of ibrutinib treatment. This receptor was taken from a human donor with chronic lymphocytic leukemia. The rearrangement joined TRBV19 to TRBJ2-2, with the D call tentatively TRBD1 or TRBD2, each fitting 5 bases. DNA sequence: TGTGCCAGCGCTTGGGGACGGACCACCGGGGAGCTGTTTTTT. Translated, it gives CASAWGRTTGELFF.